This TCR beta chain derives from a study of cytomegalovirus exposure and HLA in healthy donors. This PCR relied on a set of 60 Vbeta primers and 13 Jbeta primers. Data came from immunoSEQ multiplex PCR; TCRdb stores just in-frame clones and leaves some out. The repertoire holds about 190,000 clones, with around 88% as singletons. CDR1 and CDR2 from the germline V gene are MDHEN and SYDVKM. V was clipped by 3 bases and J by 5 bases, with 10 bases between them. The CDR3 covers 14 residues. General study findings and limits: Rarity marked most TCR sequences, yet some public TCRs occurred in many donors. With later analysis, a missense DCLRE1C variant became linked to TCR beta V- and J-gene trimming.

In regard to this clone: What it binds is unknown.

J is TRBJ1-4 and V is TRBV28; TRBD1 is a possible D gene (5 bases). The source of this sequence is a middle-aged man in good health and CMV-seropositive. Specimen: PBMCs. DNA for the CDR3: TGTGCCAGCAGTTTTAGGTCAGGGAATGAAAAACTGTTTTTT. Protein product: CASSFRSGNEKLFF.